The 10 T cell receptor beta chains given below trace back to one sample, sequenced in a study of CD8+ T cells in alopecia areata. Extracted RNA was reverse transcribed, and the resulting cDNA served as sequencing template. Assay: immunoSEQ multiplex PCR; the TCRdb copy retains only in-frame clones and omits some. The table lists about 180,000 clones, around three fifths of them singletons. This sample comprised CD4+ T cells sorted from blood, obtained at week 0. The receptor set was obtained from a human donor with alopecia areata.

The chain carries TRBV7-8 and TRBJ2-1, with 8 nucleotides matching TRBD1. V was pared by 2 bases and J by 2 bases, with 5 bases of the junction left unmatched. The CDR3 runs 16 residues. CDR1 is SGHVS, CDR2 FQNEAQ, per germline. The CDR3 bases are TGTGCCAGCAGCTTATATCAGGGGGCAACCTACAATGAGCAGTTCTTC. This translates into CASSLYQGATYNEQFF.

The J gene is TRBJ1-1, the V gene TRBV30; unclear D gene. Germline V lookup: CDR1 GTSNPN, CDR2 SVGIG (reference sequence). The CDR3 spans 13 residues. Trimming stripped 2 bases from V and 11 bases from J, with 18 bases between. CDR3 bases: TGTGCCTGGAGTCTCGGCCCTGTAGATTCGGCTTTCTTT. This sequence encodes CAWSLGPVDSAFF.

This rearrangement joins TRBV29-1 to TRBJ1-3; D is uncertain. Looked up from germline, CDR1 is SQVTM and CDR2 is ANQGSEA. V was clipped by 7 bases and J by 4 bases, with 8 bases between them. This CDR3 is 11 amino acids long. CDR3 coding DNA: TGCAGCGCCTCCTTAGGAAACACCATATATTTT. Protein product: CSASLGNTIYF.

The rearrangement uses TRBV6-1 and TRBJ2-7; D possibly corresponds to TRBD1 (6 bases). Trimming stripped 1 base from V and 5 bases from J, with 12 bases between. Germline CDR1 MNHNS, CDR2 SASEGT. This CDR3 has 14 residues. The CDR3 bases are TGTGCCAGCAGTGAAGTACAGGGTAACCACGAGCAGTACTTC. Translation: CASSEVQGNHEQYF.

The CDR3 sequence is CAWMRGLGEKLFF. The CDR3 region has the DNA TGTGCCTGGATGAGGGGGCTCGGTGAAAAACTGTTTTTT. The chain recombines TRBV30 with TRBJ1-4; 7 bases agree with TRBD1. CDR3 length: 13 amino acids. V shed 4 bases and J 7 bases; nucleotides not matched to a gene: 6. CDR1 and CDR2 (germline): GTSNPN, SVGIG (reference sequence).

The CDR3 DNA reads TGTGCCAGCAGTGCGGGCGTAGCGGGGGGAAACAATGAGCAGTTCTTC. As protein: CASSAGVAGGNNEQFF. The J gene is TRBJ2-1, the V gene TRBV2; 10 nucleotides match TRBD2. The CDR3 consists of 16 residues. The junction had 8 bases not matched to a gene; V was cut back by 4 bases and J by 5 bases. The germline gives CDR1 SNHLY, CDR2 FYNNEI.

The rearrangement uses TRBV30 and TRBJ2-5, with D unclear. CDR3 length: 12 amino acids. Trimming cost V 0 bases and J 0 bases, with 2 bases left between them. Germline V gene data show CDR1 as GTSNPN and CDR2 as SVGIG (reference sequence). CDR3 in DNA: TGTGCCTGGAGTGTTCACCAAGAGACCCAGTACTTC. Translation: CAWSVHQETQYF.

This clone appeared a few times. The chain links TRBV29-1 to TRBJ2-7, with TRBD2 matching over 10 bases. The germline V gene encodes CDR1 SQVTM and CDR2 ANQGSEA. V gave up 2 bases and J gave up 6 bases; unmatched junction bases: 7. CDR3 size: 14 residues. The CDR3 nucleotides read TGCAGCGTTGAATCCAGCGGGGGGGTTGGCGAGCAGTACTTC. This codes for CSVESSGGVGEQYF.

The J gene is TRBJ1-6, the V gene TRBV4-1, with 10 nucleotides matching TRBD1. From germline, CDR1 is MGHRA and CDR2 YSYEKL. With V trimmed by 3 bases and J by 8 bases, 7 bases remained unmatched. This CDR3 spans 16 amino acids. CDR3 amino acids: CASSQGWGQGHSPLHF. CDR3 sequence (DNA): TGCGCCAGCAGCCAGGGTTGGGGACAGGGGCATTCACCCCTCCACTTT.

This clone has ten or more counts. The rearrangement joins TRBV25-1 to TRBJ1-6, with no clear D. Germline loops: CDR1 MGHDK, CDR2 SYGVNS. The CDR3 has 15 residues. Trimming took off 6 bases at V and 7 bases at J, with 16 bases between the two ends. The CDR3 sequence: CASSATSQRNSPLHF. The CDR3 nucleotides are TGTGCCAGCAGCGCCACGTCTCAAAGGAATTCACCCCTCCACTTT.